In this sample, the clone carrying this T cell receptor (beta chain) turned up a few times. The antigen is unknown. Libraries for TCR beta were made by quantitative 5'-RACE with molecular barcodes. In TCRdb, the 5' RACE reads were re-called with MiXCR into one record per CDR3 protein. The data hold roughly 700,000 distinct CDR3 sequences, with under 20% observed a single time. Germline trimming cut 4 bases from V and 3 bases from J; bases unmatched to any gene: 6. From germline, CDR1 is SGHRS and CDR2 YFSETQ. This CDR3 is 14 amino acids long. This record belongs to a study of CD8 T cells in ankylosing spondylitis. Study-wide points: It was reported that disease-linked clones were significantly enriched in matched ankylosing spondylitis synovial fluid. Prior literature has documented some motif variants in synovial fluid and blood from reactive arthritis. There was a TCR beta motif, made of several highly homologous variants, that appeared characteristic of ankylosing spondylitis blood. Peripheral blood held disease-linked clones only at relatively low frequency, and these were CD8+.

The TCR was taken from a male donor with ankylosing spondylitis. Source material: blood, either unsorted or a sorted T cell fraction (not recorded which). The chain links TRBV5-1 to TRBJ1-1; 7 bases line up with TRBD1. In DNA, the CDR3 is TGCGCCAGCAGCCCAGGGACAGTAGACACTGAAGCTTTCTTT. Its translation: CASSPGTVDTEAFF.